Listed below are T cell receptor beta chains from one sample, sequenced in a study of regulatory T cells in long-lasting Graves disease. MiXCR was run by TCRdb on the multiplex PCR reads, yielding one entry per CDR3 protein. The table has approximately 360,000 distinct CDR3 sequences, about 11% seen once. The same data also contributed to another study, on T cells in Graves' hyperthyroidism and ophthalmopathy.

The specimen was peripheral blood mononuclear cells (PBMCs), collected at new diagnosis, from a patient treated with antithyroid drugs. Receptor source: a woman under 30 with Graves disease. CDR3s leave out the opening cysteine and the closing phenylalanine or tryptophan. A D gene is named only where the DNA matches it firmly. Size is omitted from some rows. Given values are once, few, many or a class for expanded clones.

J	size	D	V	CDR3
TRBJ1-5	many	.	TRBV28	ASSFGDNWGVRRVYSNQPQH
TRBJ1-2	many	.	TRBV18	ASSPQQLNYGYT
TRBJ1-2	few	TRBD1	TRBV12-3/TRBV12-4	ASSFPGQGLRYYGYT
TRBJ1-2	many	.	TRBV15	ATAGGRGYGYT
TRBJ2-5	many	TRBD2	TRBV29-1	SVGKGLQETQY
TRBJ1-2	many	.	TRBV7-9	ASRPPHRDYGYT
TRBJ1-1	.	.	TRBV4-3	ASSQGVTWEDTEAF
TRBJ2-5	many	TRBD2	TRBV3-1	ASSHSGTSGSFPNFQETQY
.	.	TRBD2	TRBV20-1	SARWLAGVTQY
TRBJ2-5	.	.	TRBV7-6	ASSLTMGSQETQY
TRBJ1-6	many	.	TRBV7-2	ASSFFGATYNSPLH
TRBJ2-5	many	.	TRBV13	ASSLVRRGATETQY
TRBJ1-1	many	.	TRBV2	ASSERGNTEAF
TRBJ2-7	many	.	TRBV27	ASSLGGSPYEQY
TRBJ2-2	many	.	TRBV19	ASSPLPGQNTGELF
TRBJ2-5	many	.	TRBV11-2	ASSLARRRVQETQY
TRBJ2-7	few	TRBD1	TRBV6-1	ASSAQGAPRQY
TRBJ2-1	few	.	TRBV2	ASVEGGASYNEQF
TRBJ2-5	.	.	TRBV20-1	SARERFTQY
TRBJ2-1	.	.	TRBV20-1	SAIQADQRSEQF
TRBJ1-3	many	.	TRBV20-1	SARDLTTDTIY
TRBJ2-1	many	TRBD2	TRBV2	ASFRGLAGAFEQF
TRBJ2-1	many	TRBD2	TRBV7-9	ASSLPGLAGPYSYNEQF